This T cell receptor beta chain was obtained from a study of blood T cells in healthy people across ages. Whole-study results and caveats: Lack of knowledge of donor CMV status possibly confounded expanded clonotype changes. Among T cells, TCR beta diversity per million cells dropped roughly linearly as age rose.

Unmatched junction bases numbered 10, after V lost 6 bases and J lost 11 bases. The CDR3 covers 13 residues. Germline assignment: CDR1 SQVTM and CDR2 ANQGSEA. The use of a sample-barcoded 5' primer and a J-beta primer mix characterized a second PCR of roughly 6 to 11 cycles. TCRdb passed the 5' RACE reads through MiXCR, listing each CDR3 protein once. The table lists approximately 850,000 distinct CDR3 sequences, around two fifths of them singletons. Healthy Caucasian individuals from Russia aged roughly 6 to 95 were enrolled as donors. Isolation of PBMCs gave at least 6 million cells per sample. This clonotype was detected only a few times. What it binds is not known.

The chain combines TRBV29-1 with TRBJ2-5, with 12 bases fitting TRBD2. Sequencing used blood. This clonotype was obtained from a man in his fifties or sixties in good health. This CDR3 is CSVVTSGGWEQYF. In nucleotides, the CDR3 is TGCAGCGTGGTGACTAGCGGGGGTTGGGAGCAGTACTTC.